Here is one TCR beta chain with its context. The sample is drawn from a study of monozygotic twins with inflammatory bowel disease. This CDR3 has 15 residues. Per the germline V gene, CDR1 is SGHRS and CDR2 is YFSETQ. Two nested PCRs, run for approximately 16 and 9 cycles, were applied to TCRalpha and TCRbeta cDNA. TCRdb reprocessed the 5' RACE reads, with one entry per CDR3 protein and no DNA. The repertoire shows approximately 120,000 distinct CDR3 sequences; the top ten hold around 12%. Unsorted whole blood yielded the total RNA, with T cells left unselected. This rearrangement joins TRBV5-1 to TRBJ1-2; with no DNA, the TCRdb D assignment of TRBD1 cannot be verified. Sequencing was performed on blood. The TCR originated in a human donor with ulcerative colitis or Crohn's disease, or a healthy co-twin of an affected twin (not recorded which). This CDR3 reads CASSQSQGAAYGYTF.